This TCR beta chain was found in a study of beta chain features in type 1 diabetes. Study-wide findings and caveats: In type 1 diabetes patients, VDJ junctions had fewer insertions; deletions at these junctions were more frequent.

The table lists this clone with many counts. Its antigen is currently unknown. Expressed TCRB transcripts were sequenced, since all the RNA that had been isolated was reverse transcribed. Profiling relied on immunoSEQ multiplex PCR, and the TCRdb table lists in-frame clones only, not all of them. The sample records around 280,000 clones, around 7.8% being singletons. The sequencing sample was made of central memory CD4+ T cells from blood. The sequence came from a young woman in good health.

The CDR3 DNA is TGTGCCACCAGCAGGACAGGGGGCCCTGGTCAGCCCCAGCATTTT. Its translation: CATSRTGGPGQPQHF. The chain recombines TRBV15 with TRBJ1-5; 10 nucleotides line up with TRBD1. Germline-derived CDR1 and CDR2 are LNHNV and YYDKDF (reference sequence). The CDR3 extends over 15 amino acids. V trimming: 3 bases; J trimming: 6 bases; junction bases outside the gene matches: 5. The variable domain in full, completed from reference TRBV15 and TRBJ1-5, reads DAMVIQNPRYQVTQFGKPVTLSCSQTLNHNVMYWYQQKSSQAPKLLFHYYDKDFNNEADTPDNFQSRRPNTSFCFLDIRSPGLGDTAMYLCATSRTGGPGQPQHFGDGTRLSIL.